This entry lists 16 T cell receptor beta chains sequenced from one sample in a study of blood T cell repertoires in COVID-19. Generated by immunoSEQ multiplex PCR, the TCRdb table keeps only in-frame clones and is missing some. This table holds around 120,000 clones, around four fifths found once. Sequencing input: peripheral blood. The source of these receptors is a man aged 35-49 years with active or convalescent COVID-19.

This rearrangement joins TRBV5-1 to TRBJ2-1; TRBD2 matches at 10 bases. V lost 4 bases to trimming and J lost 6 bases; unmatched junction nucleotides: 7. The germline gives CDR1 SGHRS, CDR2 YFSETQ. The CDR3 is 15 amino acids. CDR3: CASSITAGGPNEQFF. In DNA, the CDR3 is TGCGCCAGCAGCATCACAGCGGGGGGGCCCAATGAGCAGTTCTTC. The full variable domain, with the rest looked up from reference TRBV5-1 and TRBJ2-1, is KAGVTQTPRYLIKTRGQQVTLSCSPISGHRSVSWYQQTPGQGLQFLFEYFSETQRNKGNFPGRFSGRQFSNSRSEMNVSTLELGDSALYLCASSITAGGPNEQFFGPGTRLTVL.

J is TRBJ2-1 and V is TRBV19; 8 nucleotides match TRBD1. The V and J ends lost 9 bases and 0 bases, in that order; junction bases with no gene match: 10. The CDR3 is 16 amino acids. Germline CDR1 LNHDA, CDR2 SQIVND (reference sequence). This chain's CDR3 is CASQGAARSSYNEQFF. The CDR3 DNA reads TGTGCCAGCCAGGGGGCGGCAAGAAGCTCCTACAATGAGCAGTTCTTC.

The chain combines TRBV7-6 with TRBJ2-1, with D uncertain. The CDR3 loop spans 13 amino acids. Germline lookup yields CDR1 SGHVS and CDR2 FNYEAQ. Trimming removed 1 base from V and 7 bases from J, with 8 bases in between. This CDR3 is CASSLGQANEQFF. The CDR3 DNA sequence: TGTGCCAGCAGCTTAGGGCAGGCTAATGAGCAGTTCTTC.

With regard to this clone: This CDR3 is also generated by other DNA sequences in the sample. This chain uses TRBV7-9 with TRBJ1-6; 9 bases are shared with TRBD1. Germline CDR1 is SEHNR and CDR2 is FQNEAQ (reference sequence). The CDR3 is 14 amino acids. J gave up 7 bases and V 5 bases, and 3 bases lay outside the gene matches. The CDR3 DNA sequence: TGTGCCAGCAGCCTAGACAGGGGGAATTCACCCCTCCACTTT. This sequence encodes CASSLDRGNSPLHF.

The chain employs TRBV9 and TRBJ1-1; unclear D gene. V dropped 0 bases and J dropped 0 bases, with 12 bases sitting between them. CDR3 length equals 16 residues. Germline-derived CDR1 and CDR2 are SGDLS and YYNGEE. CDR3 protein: CASSVGRGQLNTEAFF. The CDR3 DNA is TGTGCCAGCAGCGTAGGTAGAGGGCAGCTGAACACTGAAGCTTTCTTT.

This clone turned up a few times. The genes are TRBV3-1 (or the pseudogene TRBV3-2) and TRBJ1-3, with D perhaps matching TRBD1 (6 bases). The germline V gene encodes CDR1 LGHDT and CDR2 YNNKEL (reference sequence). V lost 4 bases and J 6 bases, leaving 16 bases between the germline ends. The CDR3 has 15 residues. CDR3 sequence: CASSRTGFVENTIYF. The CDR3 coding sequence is TGTGCCAGCAGCCGAACAGGGTTTGTCGAAAACACCATATATTTT.

CDR3 nucleotides: TGTGCCAGCAGTTACGACCAGGGCACAGATACGCAGTATTTT. Its protein product is CASSYDQGTDTQYF. The rearrangement uses TRBV6-5 and TRBJ2-3; unclear D gene. V shed 2 bases and J shed 1 base, with 7 bases lying between them. The length of the CDR3 is 14 residues. Germline V gene sequence: CDR1 MNHEY, CDR2 SVGAGI.

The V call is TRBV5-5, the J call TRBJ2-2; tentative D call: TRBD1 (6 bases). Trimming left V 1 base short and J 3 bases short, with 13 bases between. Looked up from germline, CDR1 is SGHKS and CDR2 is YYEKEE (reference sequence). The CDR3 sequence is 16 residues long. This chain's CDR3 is CASSLLAGADTGELFF. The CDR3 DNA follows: TGTGCCAGCAGCTTGTTGGCAGGGGCTGACACCGGGGAGCTGTTTTTT.

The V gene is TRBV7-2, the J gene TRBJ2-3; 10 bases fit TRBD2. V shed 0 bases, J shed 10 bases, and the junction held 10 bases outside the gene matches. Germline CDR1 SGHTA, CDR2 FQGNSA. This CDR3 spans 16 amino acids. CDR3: CASSLARVAGGPAQYF. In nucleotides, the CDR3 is TGTGCCAGCAGCTTAGCTCGGGTAGCGGGGGGCCCCGCGCAGTATTTT.

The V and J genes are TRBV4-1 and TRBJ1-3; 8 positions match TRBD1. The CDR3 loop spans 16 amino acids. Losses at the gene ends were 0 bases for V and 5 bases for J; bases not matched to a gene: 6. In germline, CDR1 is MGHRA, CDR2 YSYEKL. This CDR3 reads CASSQEYGQGRNTIYF. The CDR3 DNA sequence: TGCGCCAGCAGCCAAGAATACGGACAGGGAAGAAACACCATATATTTT.

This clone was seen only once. The CDR3 region has the DNA TGTGCCTGGAGCGTCGGGGGGGCGCATGAAAAACTGTTTTTT. Amino acid sequence: CAWSVGGAHEKLFF. The genes are TRBV30 and TRBJ1-4; D possibly corresponds to TRBD1 (6 bases). The V end was cut by 3 bases, the J end by 6 bases, with 14 bases between. The CDR3 totals 14 residues. The V gene's germline CDR1 is GTSNPN and CDR2 SVGIG (reference sequence). Combining the CDR3 with reference TRBV30 and TRBJ1-4 gives the whole variable domain SQTIHQWPATLVQPVGSPLSLECTVEGTSNPNLYWYRQAAGRGLQLLFYSVGIGQISSEVPQNLSASRPQDRQFILSSKKLLLSDSGFYLCAWSVGGAHEKLFFGSGTQLSVL.

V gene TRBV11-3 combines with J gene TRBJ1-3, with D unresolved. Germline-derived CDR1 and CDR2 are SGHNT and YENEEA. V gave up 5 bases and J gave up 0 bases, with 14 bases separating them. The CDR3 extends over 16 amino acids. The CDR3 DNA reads TGTGCCAGCAGCCTCATTGCGGGGATCTCTGGAAACACCATATATTTT. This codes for CASSLIAGISGNTIYF.

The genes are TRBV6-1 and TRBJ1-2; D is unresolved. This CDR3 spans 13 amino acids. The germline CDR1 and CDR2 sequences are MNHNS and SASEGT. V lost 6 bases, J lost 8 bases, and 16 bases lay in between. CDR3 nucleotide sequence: TGTGCCAGCAGGCCTAGGGAATGGGAGGGCTACACCTTC. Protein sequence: CASRPREWEGYTF.

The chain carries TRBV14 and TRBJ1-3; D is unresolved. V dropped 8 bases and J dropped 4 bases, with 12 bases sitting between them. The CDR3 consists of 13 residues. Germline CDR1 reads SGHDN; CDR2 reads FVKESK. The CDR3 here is CASGLLGGNTIYF. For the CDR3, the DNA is TGTGCCAGCGGACTCCTGGGAGGAAACACCATATATTTT.

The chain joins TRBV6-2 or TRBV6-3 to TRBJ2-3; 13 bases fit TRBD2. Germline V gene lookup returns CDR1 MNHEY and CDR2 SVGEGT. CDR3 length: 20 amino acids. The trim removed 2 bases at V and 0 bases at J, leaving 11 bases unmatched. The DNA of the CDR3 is TGTGCCAGCAGTTACCTCTTACTAGCGGGGGGGTCTTCTAGCACAGATACGCAGTATTTT. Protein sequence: CASSYLLLAGGSSSTDTQYF.

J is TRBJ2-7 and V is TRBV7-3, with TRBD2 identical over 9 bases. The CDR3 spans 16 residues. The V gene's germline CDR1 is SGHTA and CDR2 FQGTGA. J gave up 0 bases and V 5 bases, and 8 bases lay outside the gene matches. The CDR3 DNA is TGTGCCAGCAGCCTTAGGGCTAGCGGGAACTCCTACGAGCAGTACTTC. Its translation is CASSLRASGNSYEQYF. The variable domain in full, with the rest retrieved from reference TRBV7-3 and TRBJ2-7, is GAGVSQTPSNKVTEKGKYVELRCDPISGHTALYWYRQSLGQGPEFLIYFQGTGAADDSGLPNDRFFAVRPEGSVSTLKIQRTERGDSAVYLCASSLRASGNSYEQYFGPGTRLTVT.